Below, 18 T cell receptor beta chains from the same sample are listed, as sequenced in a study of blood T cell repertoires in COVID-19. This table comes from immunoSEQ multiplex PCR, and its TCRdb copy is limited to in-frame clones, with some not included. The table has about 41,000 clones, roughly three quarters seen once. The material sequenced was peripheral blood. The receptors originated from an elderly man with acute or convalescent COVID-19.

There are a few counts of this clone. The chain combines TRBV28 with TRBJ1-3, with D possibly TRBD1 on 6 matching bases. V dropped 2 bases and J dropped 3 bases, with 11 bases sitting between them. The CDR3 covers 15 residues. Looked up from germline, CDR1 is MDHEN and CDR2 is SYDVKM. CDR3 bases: TGTGCCAGCAGTTTAGCGGGGGCAGGTGGAAACACCATATATTTT. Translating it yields CASSLAGAGGNTIYF.

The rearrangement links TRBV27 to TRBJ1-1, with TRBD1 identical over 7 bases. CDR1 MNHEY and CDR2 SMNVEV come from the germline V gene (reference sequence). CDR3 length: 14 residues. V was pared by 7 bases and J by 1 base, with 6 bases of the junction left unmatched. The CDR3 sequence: CASNRQGPNTEAFF. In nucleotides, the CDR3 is TGTGCCAGCAATCGACAGGGCCCGAACACTGAAGCTTTCTTT.

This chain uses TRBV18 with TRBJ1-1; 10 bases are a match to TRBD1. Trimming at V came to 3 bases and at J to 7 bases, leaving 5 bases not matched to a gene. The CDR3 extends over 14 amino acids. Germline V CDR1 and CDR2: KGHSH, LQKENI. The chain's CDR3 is CASSPGQGIFEAFF. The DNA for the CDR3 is TGTGCCAGCTCACCGGGACAGGGGATCTTTGAAGCTTTCTTT. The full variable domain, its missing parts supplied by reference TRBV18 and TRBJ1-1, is NAGVMQNPRHLVRRRGQEARLRCSPMKGHSHVYWYRQLPEEGLKFMVYLQKENIIDESGMPKERFSAEFPKEGPSILRIQQVVRGDSAAYFCASSPGQGIFEAFFGQGTRLTVV.

The chain's CDR3 is CSATGADTQYF. In DNA, the CDR3 is TGCAGTGCTACAGGCGCAGATACGCAGTATTTT. The chain is built from TRBV20-1 and TRBJ2-3, with D unresolved. Looked up from germline, CDR1 is DFQATT and CDR2 is SNEGSKA (reference sequence). The germline V and J ends were trimmed by 4 bases and 4 bases, with 6 bases remaining between them. This CDR3 has 11 amino acids.

The CDR3, as DNA: TGTGCCAGCAGCCCCCGGACGGGGAAAGATACGCAGTATTTT. Translated: CASSPRTGKDTQYF. V gene TRBV7-2 combines with J gene TRBJ2-3, with a possible D match to TRBD2 (5 bases). V gave up 5 bases and J gave up 5 bases, with 14 bases separating them. Germline assignment: CDR1 SGHTA and CDR2 FQGNSA. This CDR3 comprises 14 residues.

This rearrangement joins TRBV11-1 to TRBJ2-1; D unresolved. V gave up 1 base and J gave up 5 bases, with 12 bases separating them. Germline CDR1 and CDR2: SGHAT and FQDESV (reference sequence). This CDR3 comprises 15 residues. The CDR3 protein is CASSLDLQLHNEQFF. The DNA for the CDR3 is TGTGCCAGCAGCTTAGACCTACAGCTCCACAATGAGCAGTTCTTC.

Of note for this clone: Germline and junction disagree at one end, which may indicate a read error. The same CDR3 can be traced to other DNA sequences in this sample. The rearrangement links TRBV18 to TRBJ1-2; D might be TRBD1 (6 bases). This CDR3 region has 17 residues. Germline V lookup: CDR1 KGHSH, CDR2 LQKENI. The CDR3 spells CASSPPAGAFLNYGYTF. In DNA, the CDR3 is TGTGCCAGCTCACCACCAGCAGGGGCGTTTCTAAACTATGGCTACACCTTT.

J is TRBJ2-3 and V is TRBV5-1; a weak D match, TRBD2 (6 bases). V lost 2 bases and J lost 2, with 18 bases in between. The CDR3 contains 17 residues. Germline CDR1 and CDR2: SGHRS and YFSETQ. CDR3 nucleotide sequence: TGCGCCAGCAGCTTTGAAGTCGGGAGTAGTGACACAGATACGCAGTATTTT. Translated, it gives CASSFEVGSSDTDTQYF.

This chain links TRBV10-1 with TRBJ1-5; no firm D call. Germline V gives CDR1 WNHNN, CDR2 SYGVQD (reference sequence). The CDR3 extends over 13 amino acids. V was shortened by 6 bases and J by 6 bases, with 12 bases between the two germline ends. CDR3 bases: TGCGCCAGCAGCCCATCGGCGGGTCAGCCCCAGCATTTT. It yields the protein CASSPSAGQPQHF.

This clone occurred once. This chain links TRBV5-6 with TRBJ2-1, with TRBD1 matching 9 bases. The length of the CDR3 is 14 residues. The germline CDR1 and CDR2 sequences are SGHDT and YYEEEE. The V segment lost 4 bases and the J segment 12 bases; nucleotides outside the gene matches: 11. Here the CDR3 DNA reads TGTGCCAGCAGCCCGACTTTAGCGGACAGGGGGCAGTTCTTC. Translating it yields CASSPTLADRGQFF.

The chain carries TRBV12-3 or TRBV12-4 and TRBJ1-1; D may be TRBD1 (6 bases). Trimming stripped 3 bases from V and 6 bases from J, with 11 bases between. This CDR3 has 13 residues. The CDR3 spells CASSFGGAAEAFF. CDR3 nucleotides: TGTGCCAGCAGTTTTGGGGGGGCAGCTGAAGCTTTCTTT.

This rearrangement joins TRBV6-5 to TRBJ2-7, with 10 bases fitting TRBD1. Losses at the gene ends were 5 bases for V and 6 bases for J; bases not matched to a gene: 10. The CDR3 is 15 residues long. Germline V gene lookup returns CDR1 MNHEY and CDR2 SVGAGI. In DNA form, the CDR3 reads TGTGCCAGCAGTAGAGAGGACAGGGGGGTCGGCGAGCAGTACTTC. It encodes CASSREDRGVGEQYF.

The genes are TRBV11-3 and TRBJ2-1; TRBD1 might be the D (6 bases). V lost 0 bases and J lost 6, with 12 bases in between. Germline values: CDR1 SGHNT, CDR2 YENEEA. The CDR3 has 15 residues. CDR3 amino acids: CASSLDGKGGNEQFF. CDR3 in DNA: TGTGCCAGCAGCTTAGATGGTAAAGGGGGCAATGAGCAGTTCTTC.

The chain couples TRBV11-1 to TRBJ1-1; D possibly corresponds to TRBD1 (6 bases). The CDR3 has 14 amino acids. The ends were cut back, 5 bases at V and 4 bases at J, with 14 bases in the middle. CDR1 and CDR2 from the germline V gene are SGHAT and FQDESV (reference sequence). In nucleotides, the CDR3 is TGTGCCAGCAGCCCAGCGGGGGGGCTCACTGAAGCTTTCTTT. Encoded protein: CASSPAGGLTEAFF.

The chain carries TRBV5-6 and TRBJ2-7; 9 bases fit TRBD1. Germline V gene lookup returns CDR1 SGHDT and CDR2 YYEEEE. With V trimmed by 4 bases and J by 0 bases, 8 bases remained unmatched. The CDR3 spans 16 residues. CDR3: CASSLTGGSISYEQYF. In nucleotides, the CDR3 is TGTGCCAGCAGCCTGACAGGGGGTAGTATCTCCTACGAGCAGTACTTC.

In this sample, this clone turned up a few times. The CDR3 is CASSQAVHAEIYNEQFF. DNA of the CDR3: TGTGCCAGCAGCCAAGCCGTACACGCGGAGATCTACAATGAGCAGTTCTTC. The chain joins TRBV4-2 to TRBJ2-1; D uncertain. CDR3 length: 17 residues. The germline gives CDR1 LGHNA, CDR2 YNFKEQ. Trimming removed 1 base at V and 3 bases at J, with 16 bases between.

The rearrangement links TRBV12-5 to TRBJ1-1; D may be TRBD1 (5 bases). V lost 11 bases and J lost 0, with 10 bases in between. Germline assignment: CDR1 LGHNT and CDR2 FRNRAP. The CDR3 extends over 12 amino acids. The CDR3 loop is CAVGGVNTEAFF. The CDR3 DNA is TGTGCTGTGGGGGGGGTGAACACTGAAGCTTTCTTT.

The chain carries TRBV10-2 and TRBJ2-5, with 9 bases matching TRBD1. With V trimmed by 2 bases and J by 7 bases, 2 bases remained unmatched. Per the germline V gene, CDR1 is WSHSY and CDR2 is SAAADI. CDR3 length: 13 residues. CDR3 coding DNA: TGCGCCAGCAGTGAGGGGACAGGGCTGACCCAGTACTTC. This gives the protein CASSEGTGLTQYF.